The 13 T cell receptor beta chains given below trace back to one sample, sequenced in a study of blood T cell repertoires in COVID-19. Assay used: immunoSEQ multiplex PCR; TCRdb lists only in-frame clones, some missing. The sample holds roughly 180,000 clones; approximately 85% are singletons and the top ten take 5.5% to 8%. Sequences were obtained from peripheral blood. These receptors all stem from an elderly man with COVID-19, enrolled during active disease.

The chain has TRBV11-2 and TRBJ2-3, with D possibly TRBD1 on 5 matching bases. CDR1 SGHAT and CDR2 FQNNGV come from the germline V gene. V dropped 7 bases and J dropped 5 bases, with 10 bases sitting between them. The CDR3 has 12 amino acids. CDR3: CASMGQGDTQYF. CDR3 in DNA: TGTGCCAGCATGGGCCAGGGAGATACGCAGTATTTT. The variable domain in full, completed from reference TRBV11-2 and TRBJ2-3, reads EAGVAQSPRYKIIEKRQSVAFWCNPISGHATLYWYQQILGQGPKLLIQFQNNGVVDDSQLPKDRFSAERLKGVDSTLKIQPAKLEDSAVYLCASMGQGDTQYFGPGTRLTVL.

The gene calls are TRBV5-1 and TRBJ2-2; possible D gene TRBD2, 7 bases. Germline lookup yields CDR1 SGHRS and CDR2 YFSETQ. This CDR3 is 15 amino acids long. V lost 5 bases, J lost 1 base, and 12 bases lay in between. The CDR3 nucleotides read TGCGCCAGCAGGTGGGGGGGCGAGAACACCGGGGAGCTGTTTTTT. This sequence encodes CASRWGGENTGELFF.

The rearrangement uses TRBV13 and TRBJ1-1, with D tentatively TRBD1 (6 bases). From germline, CDR1 is PRHDT and CDR2 FYEKMQ (reference sequence). V shed 5 bases and J shed 1 base, with 8 bases lying between them. The CDR3 length is 13 residues. CDR3 region: CASSVDRNTEAFF. CDR3 nucleotides: TGTGCCAGCAGCGTGGACAGGAACACTGAAGCTTTCTTT.

This clone was seen only a few times. The chain joins TRBV11-1 to TRBJ2-3, with 8 bases that match TRBD2. J was trimmed by 7 bases and V by 3 bases; bases with no gene match: 6. The CDR3 has 14 residues. Germline V gives CDR1 SGHAT, CDR2 FQDESV (reference sequence). CDR3 loop: CASSFRGGLYTQYF. The CDR3 bases are TGTGCCAGCAGCTTCCGGGGGGGGCTTTATACGCAGTATTTT.

The chain is built from TRBV2 and TRBJ2-7; 10 bases match TRBD1. Per germline, CDR1 SNHLY and CDR2 FYNNEI. The CDR3 has 12 amino acids. Losses at the gene ends were 9 bases for V and 6 bases for J; bases not matched to a gene: 5. The CDR3, as DNA: TGTGCCAGGGGGACAGGGGAAGGCGAGCAGTACTTC. Amino acid sequence: CARGTGEGEQYF.

This sequence joins TRBV5-8 and TRBJ2-3; TRBD2 might be the D (5 bases). This CDR3 comprises 15 residues. Per the germline V gene, CDR1 is SGHTS and CDR2 is YDEGEE. Trimming left V 4 bases short and J 5 bases short, with 17 bases between. The CDR3 reads CASSLDLLAGDTQYF. DNA of the CDR3: TGTGCCAGCAGCCTTGACCTCCTGGCGGGAGATACGCAGTATTTT.

The rearrangement links TRBV7-3 to TRBJ2-7; TRBD1 matches at 11 bases. This CDR3 is built from 15 residues. V lost 5 bases to trimming and J lost 6 bases; unmatched junction nucleotides: 9. Germline V CDR1 and CDR2: SGHTA, FQGTGA. DNA for the CDR3: TGTGCCAGCAGCCCTGGGACAGGGGGTGAGGGCGAGCAGTACTTC. This encodes CASSPGTGGEGEQYF. Filled out from reference TRBV7-3 and TRBJ2-7, the complete variable domain reads GAGVSQTPSNKVTEKGKYVELRCDPISGHTALYWYRQSLGQGPEFLIYFQGTGAADDSGLPNDRFFAVRPEGSVSTLKIQRTERGDSAVYLCASSPGTGGEGEQYFGPGTRLTVT.

The CDR3 protein is CASSQAAMNTEAFF. CDR3 sequence (DNA): TGTGCCAGCAGCCAGGCCGCCATGAACACTGAAGCTTTCTTT. This chain uses TRBV3-1 (or the pseudogene TRBV3-2) with TRBJ1-1; no clear D. Germline CDR1 LGHDT, CDR2 YNNKEL (reference sequence). This CDR3 contains 14 residues. Trimming took off 3 bases at V and 0 bases at J, with 8 bases between the two ends.

The rearrangement uses TRBV15 and TRBJ2-1; TRBD1 matches 10 bases. With 3 bases clipped from V and 2 bases from J, the junction kept 4 bases outside the gene matches. This CDR3 has 16 residues. From germline, CDR1 is LNHNV and CDR2 YYDKDF (reference sequence). CDR3 DNA sequence: TGTGCCACCAGCAGTCTCGGACAGGGGGCCTACAATGAGCAGTTCTTC. Translation: CATSSLGQGAYNEQFF.

The chain combines TRBV9 with TRBJ2-7, with D perhaps TRBD2 (5 bases). Germline V gives CDR1 SGDLS, CDR2 YYNGEE. This CDR3 has 12 residues. Between the trimmed V and J ends, which lost 8 bases and 0 bases, there was a span of 9 bases. The CDR3 region has the DNA TGTGCCAGGGACTCCCGCTCCTACGAGCAGTACTTC. This encodes CARDSRSYEQYF.

The J gene is TRBJ1-2, the V gene TRBV11-3; TRBD1 matches at 7 bases. The CDR3 is made up of 15 amino acids. Unmatched junction bases numbered 11, after V lost 5 bases and J lost 5 bases. The germline V gene encodes CDR1 SGHNT and CDR2 YENEEA. CDR3 in amino acids: CASSPGADRPYGYTF. The CDR3 DNA reads as TGTGCCAGCAGCCCAGGGGCGGACAGGCCTTATGGCTACACCTTC.

This chain connects TRBV2 to TRBJ2-3; 14 bases agree with TRBD2. Germline trimming cut 8 bases from V and 10 bases from J; bases unmatched to any gene: 8. Germline V CDR1 and CDR2: SNHLY, FYNNEI. CDR3 length equals 14 residues. CDR3 sequence reads: CASSPGLAGVAQYF. Written as DNA, the CDR3 is TGTGCCAGCTCCCCGGGACTAGCGGGGGTCGCGCAGTATTTT. Variable domain in full (rest from reference TRBV2 and TRBJ2-3): EPEVTQTPSHQVTQMGQEVILRCVPISNHLYFYWYRQILGQKVEFLVSFYNNEISEKSEIFDDQFSVERPDGSNFTLKIRSTKLEDSAMYFCASSPGLAGVAQYFGPGTRLTVL.

The CDR3 region has the DNA TGTGCCAGCAGAACAACAGGGTCCTATGGCTACACCTTC. Translation gives CASRTTGSYGYTF. This rearrangement joins TRBV6-5 to TRBJ1-2; D is possibly TRBD1 (6 bases). This CDR3 spans 13 amino acids. Trimming cost V 6 bases and J 4 bases, with 12 bases left between them. Germline values: CDR1 MNHEY, CDR2 SVGAGI.